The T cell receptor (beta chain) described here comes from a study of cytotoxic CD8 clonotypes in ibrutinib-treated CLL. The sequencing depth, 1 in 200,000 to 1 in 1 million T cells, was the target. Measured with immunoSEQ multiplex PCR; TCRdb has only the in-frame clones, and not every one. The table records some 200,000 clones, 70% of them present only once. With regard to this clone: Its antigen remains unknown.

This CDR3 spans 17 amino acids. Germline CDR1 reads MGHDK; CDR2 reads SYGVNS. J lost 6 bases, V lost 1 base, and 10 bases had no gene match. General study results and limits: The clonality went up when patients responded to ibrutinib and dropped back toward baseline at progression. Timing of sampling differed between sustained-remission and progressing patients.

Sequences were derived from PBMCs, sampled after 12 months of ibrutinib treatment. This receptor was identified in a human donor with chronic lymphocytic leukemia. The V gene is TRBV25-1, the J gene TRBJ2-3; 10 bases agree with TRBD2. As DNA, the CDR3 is TGTGCCAGCAGTGAATTTCGTAGCGGGAGGCTTACGGATACGCAGTATTTT. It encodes CASSEFRSGRLTDTQYF. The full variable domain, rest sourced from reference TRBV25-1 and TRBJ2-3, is EADIYQTPRYLVIGTGKKITLECSQTMGHDKMYWYQQDPGMELHLIHYSYGVNSTEKGDLSSESTVSRIRTEHFPLTLESARPSHTSQYLCASSEFRSGRLTDTQYFGPGTRLTVL.